This TCR beta chain emerged from a study of graft-versus-host responses after intestinal transplantation. On the study more broadly: Induction with anti-thymocyte globulin, then tacrolimus and steroids for three to four years, was given to all recipients. Study-wide points: Researchers found GvH clones in recipient marrow, and some showed up first in ileum or blood.

Trimming removed 6 bases at V and 10 bases at J, with 21 bases between. The CDR3 spans 14 residues. The germline CDR1 and CDR2 sequences are LNHDA and SQIVND (reference sequence). The data were produced by immunoSEQ multiplex PCR, yet TCRdb's version contains in-frame clones alone and is incomplete. This repertoire shows roughly 16,000 clones, about 61% found once; its top ten account for 10% to 15%. From the graft tissue, intraepithelial and lamina propria lymphocytes were released through processing. Remarks on this clone: No antigen is known for it. The final CDR3 position lacks the conserved phenylalanine or tryptophan, pointing to a likely read error.

The receptor was isolated from a human patient who received an intestinal transplant, so some T cells may come from the graft donor. The chain uses TRBV19 and TRBJ1-1, with a tentative D call TRBD1 (6 bases). The sample here was ileum tissue, taken 524 days after transplant. The CDR3 DNA follows: TGTGCCAGTAGGGAAACAACAGGGAGTATCGGAGCTTTCCTT. It is translated as CASRETTGSIGAFL.